The 16 T cell receptor beta chains in this list originate from one sample, sequenced in a study of blood T cell repertoires in COVID-19. TCRdb's copy holds only in-frame clones and misses some; the assay was immunoSEQ multiplex PCR. The profile covers 75,000 to 85,000 clones, with roughly 90% appearing a single time and 15% to 20% taken by the ten largest. The sequenced sample was peripheral blood. The receptors here all came from a human donor in a cohort sampled during active COVID-19.

The chain joins TRBV11-2 to TRBJ2-1; the D is unclear. CDR1 is SGHAT and CDR2 is FQNNGV in the germline V gene. V lost 5 bases and J 5 bases, leaving 16 bases between the germline ends. The CDR3 has 15 amino acids. The CDR3 nucleotides read TGTGCCAGCAGCACTATATTTTCCACGGACAATGAGCAGTTCTTC. Translated, it gives CASSTIFSTDNEQFF. The full variable domain, rest sourced from reference TRBV11-2 and TRBJ2-1, is EAGVAQSPRYKIIEKRQSVAFWCNPISGHATLYWYQQILGQGPKLLIQFQNNGVVDDSQLPKDRFSAERLKGVDSTLKIQPAKLEDSAVYLCASSTIFSTDNEQFFGPGTRLTVL.

This chain joins TRBV3-1 (or the pseudogene TRBV3-2) and TRBJ2-4, with 9 nucleotides matching TRBD2. The germline CDR1 and CDR2 sequences are LGHDT and YNNKEL (reference sequence). This CDR3 has 16 residues. V lost 5 bases and J lost 2; bases outside the gene matches: 7. CDR3 in DNA: TGTGCCAGCAGCTTACAAGCGGGAGGTTCCAAAAACATTCAGTACTTC. Protein product: CASSLQAGGSKNIQYF.

The genes are TRBV10-3 and TRBJ1-1, with 9 bases aligning to TRBD1. The CDR3 contains 15 residues. Germline CDR1 and CDR2: ENHRY and SYGVKD. V dropped 0 bases and J dropped 3; count of bases not matched to a gene: 2. This CDR3 is CAISESRTGDTEAFF. CDR3 DNA sequence: TGTGCCATCAGTGAGTCCCGGACAGGGGACACTGAAGCTTTCTTT.

The chain has TRBV19 and TRBJ2-2, with TRBD1 matching 10 bases. The V and J ends lost 6 bases and 4 bases, in that order; junction bases with no gene match: 5. The CDR3 has 15 residues. From germline, CDR1 is LNHDA and CDR2 SQIVND (reference sequence). CDR3 residues: CASSVDRGPTGELFF. CDR3 coding DNA: TGTGCCAGTAGCGTCGACAGGGGGCCCACCGGGGAGCTGTTTTTT.

The V and J genes are TRBV2 and TRBJ1-5, with D unresolved. CDR1 and CDR2 (germline): SNHLY, FYNNEI. The CDR3 runs 14 residues. V shed 5 bases and J shed 3 bases, with 11 bases lying between them. The CDR3 sequence: CASSLRMANQPQHF. CDR3 in DNA: TGTGCCAGCAGTCTGCGGATGGCCAATCAGCCCCAGCATTTT.

The J gene is TRBJ2-6, the V gene TRBV18, with 10 bases that match TRBD1. The CDR3 sequence is 17 residues long. CDR1 and CDR2 (germline): KGHSH, LQKENI. J gave up 2 bases and V 3 bases, and 4 bases lay outside the gene matches. CDR3 sequence: CASSPTGGSPGANVLTF. The DNA for the CDR3 is TGTGCCAGCTCACCGACAGGGGGCTCACCTGGGGCCAACGTCCTGACTTTC.

The chain uses TRBV4-1 and TRBJ2-5, with D unresolved. V was trimmed by 5 bases and J by 5 bases, leaving 12 bases between them. CDR3 size: 13 residues. Looked up from germline, CDR1 is MGHRA and CDR2 is YSYEKL. This chain's CDR3 is CASSSAERETQYF. In DNA form, the CDR3 reads TGCGCCAGCAGCTCGGCGGAGCGTGAGACCCAGTACTTC.

This chain uses TRBV7-2 with TRBJ1-5; D ambiguous. The V gene lost 5 bases and the J gene lost 4 bases, with 9 bases spanning the gap. CDR3 size: 13 residues. Per germline, CDR1 SGHTA and CDR2 FQGNSA. CDR3 sequence (DNA): TGTGCCAGCAGCCCGGGTAAGAATCAGCCCCAGCATTTT. Translating gives CASSPGKNQPQHF.

This chain uses TRBV28 with TRBJ2-7; the D gene is possibly TRBD2 (5 bases). V was pared by 4 bases and J by 3 bases, with 25 bases between. This CDR3 spans 18 amino acids. Germline values: CDR1 MDHEN, CDR2 SYDVKM. The CDR3 DNA is TGTGCCAGCAGTTCCGAACTGGCTGAGGGAGTTCCTTTCTACGAGCAGTACTTC. Amino acids: CASSSELAEGVPFYEQYF.

With regard to this clone: One junction end does not reproduce the germline sequence, and a read error may be involved. The V gene is TRBV7-2, the J gene TRBJ2-1, with TRBD2 identical over 12 bases. Germline V gene sequence: CDR1 SGHTA, CDR2 FQGNSA. CDR3 length: 16 residues. The DNA for the CDR3 is TGTGCCAGCAGCCTAGCGGGGGGGCCGCCCTACAATGAGCAGTTCTTC. Its protein is CASSLAGGPPYNEQFF.

The chain uses TRBV5-6 and TRBJ1-6; D uncertain. Trimming shortened V by 4 bases and J by 4 bases, and 12 bases separated the two germline ends. The CDR3 is 15 amino acids. Looked up from germline, CDR1 is SGHDT and CDR2 is YYEEEE. CDR3 nucleotide sequence: TGTGCCAGCAGCAACTCAGCAGGATATAATTCACCCCTCCACTTT. Translation gives CASSNSAGYNSPLHF.

The CDR3 DNA is TGTGCCAGCAGCGTAGGTGGAACAGGGGGCCGGGAGACCCAGTACTTC. Protein product: CASSVGGTGGRETQYF. V usage is TRBV9 and J usage is TRBJ2-5; 9 nucleotides agree with TRBD1. The CDR3 loop spans 16 amino acids. V dropped 0 bases and J dropped 5; count of bases not matched to a gene: 8. Germline lookup yields CDR1 SGDLS and CDR2 YYNGEE.

This chain joins TRBV5-1 and TRBJ1-2; 9 positions match TRBD1. This CDR3 comprises 15 residues. The junction had 7 bases not matched to a gene; V was cut back by 4 bases and J by 3 bases. The germline V gene has CDR1 SGHRS and CDR2 YFSETQ. The CDR3 DNA sequence: TGCGCCAGCAGCATTTGGACAGGGGCGGACTATGGCTACACCTTC. Protein: CASSIWTGADYGYTF.

The chain recombines TRBV6-5 with TRBJ1-1; the match to TRBD1 covers 8 bases. The V gene end was trimmed by 0 bases and the J gene end by 8 bases; junction bases not matched to a gene: 11. CDR3 length equals 16 residues. Per the germline V gene, CDR1 is MNHEY and CDR2 is SVGAGI. The CDR3, as DNA: TGTGCCAGCAGTTACTCGAGACAGGGGCTATCTTGGGAAGCTTTCTTT. Protein sequence: CASSYSRQGLSWEAFF.

V usage is TRBV7-8 and J usage is TRBJ2-2, with 9 nucleotides matching TRBD1. There are 16 residues in the CDR3. Trimming cost V 4 bases and J 4 bases; bases outside gene matches: 7. CDR1 is SGHVS, CDR2 FQNEAQ, per germline. DNA for the CDR3: TGTGCCAGCAGCTCCGGGACAGGGCTATCCACCGGGGAGCTGTTTTTT. Translation gives CASSSGTGLSTGELFF.

Here the CDR3 DNA reads TGTGCCAGTATCCCCGGGTGGGAAGGGACAGGGGGTTTCTACGAGCAGTACTTC. Its protein product is CASIPGWEGTGGFYEQYF. The V call is TRBV19, the J call TRBJ2-7, with 11 positions matching TRBD1. This CDR3 is 18 amino acids long. Germline loops: CDR1 LNHDA, CDR2 SQIVND (reference sequence). J was trimmed by 3 bases and V by 7 bases; bases with no gene match: 17. The entire variable domain, with the rest obtained from reference TRBV19 and TRBJ2-7, is as follows: DGGITQSPKYLFRKEGQNVTLSCEQNLNHDAMYWYRQDPGQGLRLIYYSQIVNDFQKGDIAEGYSVSREKKESFPLTVTSAQKNPTAFYLCASIPGWEGTGGFYEQYFGPGTRLTVT.